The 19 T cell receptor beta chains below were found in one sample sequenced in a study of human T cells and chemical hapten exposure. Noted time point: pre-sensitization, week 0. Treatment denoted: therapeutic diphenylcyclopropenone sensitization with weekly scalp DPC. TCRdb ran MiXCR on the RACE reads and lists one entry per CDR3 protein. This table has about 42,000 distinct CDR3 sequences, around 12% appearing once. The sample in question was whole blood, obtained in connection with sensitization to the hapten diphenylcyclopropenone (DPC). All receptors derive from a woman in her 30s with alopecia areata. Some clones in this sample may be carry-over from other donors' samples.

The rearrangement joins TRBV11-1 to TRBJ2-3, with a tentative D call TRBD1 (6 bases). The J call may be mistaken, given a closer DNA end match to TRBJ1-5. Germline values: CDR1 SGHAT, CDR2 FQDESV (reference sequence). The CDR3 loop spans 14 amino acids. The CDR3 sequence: CASSLFGGTDTQHF. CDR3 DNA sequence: TGTGCCAGCAGCTTATTTGGGGGCACAGATACGCAGCATTTT.

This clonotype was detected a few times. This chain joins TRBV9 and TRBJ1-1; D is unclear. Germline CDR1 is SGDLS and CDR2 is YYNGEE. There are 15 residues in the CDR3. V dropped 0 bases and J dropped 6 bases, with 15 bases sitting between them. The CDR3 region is CASSVDPEGYSEAFF. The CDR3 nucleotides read TGTGCCAGCAGCGTAGATCCCGAAGGGTACTCTGAAGCTTTCTTT. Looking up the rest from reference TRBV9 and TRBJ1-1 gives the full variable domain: DSGVTQTPKHLITATGQRVTLRCSPRSGDLSVYWYQQSLDQGLQFLIQYYNGEERAKGNILERFSAQQFPDLHSELNLSSLELGDSALYFCASSVDPEGYSEAFFGQGTRLTVV.

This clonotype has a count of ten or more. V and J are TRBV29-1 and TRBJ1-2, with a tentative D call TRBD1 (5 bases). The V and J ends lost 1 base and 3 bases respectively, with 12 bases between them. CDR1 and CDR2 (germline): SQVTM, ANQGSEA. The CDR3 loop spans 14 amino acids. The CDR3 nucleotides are TGCAGCGTTGAAGGCACGGGGGACCACTATGGCTACACCTTC. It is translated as CSVEGTGDHYGYTF.

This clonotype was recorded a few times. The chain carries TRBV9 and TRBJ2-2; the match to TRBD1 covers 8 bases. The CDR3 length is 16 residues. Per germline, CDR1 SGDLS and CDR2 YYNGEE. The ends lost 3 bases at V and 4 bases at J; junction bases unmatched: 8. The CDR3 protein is CASSGGQGRPTGELFF. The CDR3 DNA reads TGTGCCAGCAGCGGAGGACAGGGAAGACCCACCGGGGAGCTGTTTTTT.

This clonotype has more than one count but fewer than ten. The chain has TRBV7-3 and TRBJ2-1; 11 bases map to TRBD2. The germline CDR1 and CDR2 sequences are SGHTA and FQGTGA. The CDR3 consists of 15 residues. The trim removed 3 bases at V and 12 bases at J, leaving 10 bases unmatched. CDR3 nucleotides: TGTGCCAGCAGCTTTTTCCCGGGACTAGCGGAAGCGCAGTTCTTC. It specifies CASSFFPGLAEAQFF.

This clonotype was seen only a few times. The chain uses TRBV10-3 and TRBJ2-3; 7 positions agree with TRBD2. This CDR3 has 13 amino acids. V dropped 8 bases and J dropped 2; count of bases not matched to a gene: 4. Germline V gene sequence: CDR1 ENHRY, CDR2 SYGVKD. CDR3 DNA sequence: TGTGCCATCGCTAGCGGCTACACAGATACGCAGTATTTT. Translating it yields CAIASGYTDTQYF.

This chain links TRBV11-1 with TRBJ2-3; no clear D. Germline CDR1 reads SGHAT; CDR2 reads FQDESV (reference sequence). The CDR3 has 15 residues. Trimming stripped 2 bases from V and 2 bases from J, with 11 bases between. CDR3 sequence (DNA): TGTGCCAGCAGCTTACGAGGAAAGCCCACAGATACGCAGTATTTT. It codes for CASSLRGKPTDTQYF.

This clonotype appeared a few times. CDR3 DNA: TGTGCCAGTAGTATGAACACCTATCAATATAGCAATCAGCCCCAGCATTTT. Amino acid sequence: CASSMNTYQYSNQPQHF. The chain is built from TRBV19 and TRBJ1-5; D gene ambiguous. The CDR3 covers 17 residues. Trimming cost V 3 bases and J 0 bases, with 15 bases left between them. Germline V gene lookup returns CDR1 LNHDA and CDR2 SQIVND (reference sequence). The variable domain in full, with the rest retrieved from reference TRBV19 and TRBJ1-5, is DGGITQSPKYLFRKEGQNVTLSCEQNLNHDAMYWYRQDPGQGLRLIYYSQIVNDFQKGDIAEGYSVSREKKESFPLTVTSAQKNPTAFYLCASSMNTYQYSNQPQHFGDGTRLSIL.

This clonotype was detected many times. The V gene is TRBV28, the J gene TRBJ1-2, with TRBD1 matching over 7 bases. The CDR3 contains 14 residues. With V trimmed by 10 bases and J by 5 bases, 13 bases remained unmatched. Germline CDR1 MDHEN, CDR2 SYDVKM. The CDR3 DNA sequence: TGTGCCATTATGGACAGGCGTAAACCTTATGGCTACACCTTC. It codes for CAIMDRRKPYGYTF.

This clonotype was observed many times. CDR3 sequence: CASSHGQGGTEKLFF. The CDR3, as DNA: TGTGCCAGCTCCCACGGACAGGGCGGGACTGAAAAACTGTTTTTT. The chain uses TRBV18 and TRBJ1-4, with 8 bases aligning to TRBD1. The CDR3 contains 15 residues. V lost 6 bases and J lost 7; bases outside the gene matches: 10. Germline CDR1 KGHSH, CDR2 LQKENI.

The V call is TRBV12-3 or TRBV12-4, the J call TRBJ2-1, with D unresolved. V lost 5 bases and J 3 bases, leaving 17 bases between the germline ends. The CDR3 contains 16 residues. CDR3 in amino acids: CASSPDRAGYYNEQFF. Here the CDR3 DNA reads TGTGCCAGCAGTCCCGACCGAGCTGGCTACTACAATGAGCAGTTCTTC.

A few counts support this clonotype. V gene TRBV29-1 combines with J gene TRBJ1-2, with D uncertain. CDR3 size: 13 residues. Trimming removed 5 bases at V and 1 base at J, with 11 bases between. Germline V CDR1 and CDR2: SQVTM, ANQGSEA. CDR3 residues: CSVIEIHNYGYTF. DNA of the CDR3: TGCAGCGTTATTGAAATACATAACTATGGCTACACCTTC.

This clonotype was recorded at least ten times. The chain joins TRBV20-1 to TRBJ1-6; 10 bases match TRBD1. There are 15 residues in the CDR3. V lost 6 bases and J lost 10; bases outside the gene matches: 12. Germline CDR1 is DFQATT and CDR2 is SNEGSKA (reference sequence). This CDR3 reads CSASTGTGDSSPLHF. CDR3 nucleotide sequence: TGCAGTGCCTCAACCGGGACAGGGGATTCCTCACCCCTCCACTTT.

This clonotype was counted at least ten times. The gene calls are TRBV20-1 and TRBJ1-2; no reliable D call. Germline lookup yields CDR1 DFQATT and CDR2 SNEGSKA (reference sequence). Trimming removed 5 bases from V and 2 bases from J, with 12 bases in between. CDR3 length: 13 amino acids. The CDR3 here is CSAFRLSNYGYTF. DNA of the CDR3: TGCAGTGCTTTCCGACTGTCGAACTATGGCTACACCTTC.

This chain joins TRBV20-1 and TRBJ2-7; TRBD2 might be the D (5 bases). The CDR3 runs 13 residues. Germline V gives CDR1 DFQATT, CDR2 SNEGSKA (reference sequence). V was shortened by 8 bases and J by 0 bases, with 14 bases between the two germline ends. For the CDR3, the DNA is TGCAGTTCTTCCTACGGGGACTCCTACGAGCAGTACTTC. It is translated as CSSSYGDSYEQYF.

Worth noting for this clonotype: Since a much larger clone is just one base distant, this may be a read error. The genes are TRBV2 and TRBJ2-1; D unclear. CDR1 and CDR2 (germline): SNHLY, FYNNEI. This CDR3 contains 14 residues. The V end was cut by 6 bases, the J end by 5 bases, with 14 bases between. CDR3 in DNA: TGTGCCAGCAGAATTACCCAAGAGAACAATGAGCAGTTCTTC. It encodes CASRITQENNEQFF.

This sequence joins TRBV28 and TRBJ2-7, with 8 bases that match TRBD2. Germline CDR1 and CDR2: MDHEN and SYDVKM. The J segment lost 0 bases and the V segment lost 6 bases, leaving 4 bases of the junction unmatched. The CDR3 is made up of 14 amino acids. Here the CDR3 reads CASRTLADSYEQYF. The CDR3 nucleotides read TGTGCCAGCAGGACACTAGCGGACTCCTACGAGCAGTACTTC.

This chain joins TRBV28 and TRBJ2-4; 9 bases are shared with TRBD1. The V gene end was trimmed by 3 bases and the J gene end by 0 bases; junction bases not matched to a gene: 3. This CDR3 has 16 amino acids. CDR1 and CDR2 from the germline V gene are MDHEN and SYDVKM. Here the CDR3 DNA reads TGTGCCAGCAGTTTGACAGGGGGACGAGCCAAAAACATTCAGTACTTC. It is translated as CASSLTGGRAKNIQYF.

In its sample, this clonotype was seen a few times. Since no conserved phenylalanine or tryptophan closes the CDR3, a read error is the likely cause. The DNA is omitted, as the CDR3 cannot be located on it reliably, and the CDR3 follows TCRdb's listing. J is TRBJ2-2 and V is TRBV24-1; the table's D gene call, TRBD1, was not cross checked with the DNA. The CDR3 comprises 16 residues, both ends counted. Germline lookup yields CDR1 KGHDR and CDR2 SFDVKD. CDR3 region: CATSDLWTATTTLNPL.